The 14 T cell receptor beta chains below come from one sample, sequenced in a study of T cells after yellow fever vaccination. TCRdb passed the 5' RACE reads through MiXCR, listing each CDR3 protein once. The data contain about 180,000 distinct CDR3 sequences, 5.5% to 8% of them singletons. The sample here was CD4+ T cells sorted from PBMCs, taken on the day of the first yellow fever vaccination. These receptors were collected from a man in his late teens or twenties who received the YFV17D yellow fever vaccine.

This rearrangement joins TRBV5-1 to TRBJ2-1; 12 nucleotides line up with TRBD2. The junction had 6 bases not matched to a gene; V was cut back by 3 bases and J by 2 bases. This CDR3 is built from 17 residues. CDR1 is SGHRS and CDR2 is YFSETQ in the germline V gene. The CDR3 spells CASSSARTSGTYNEQFF. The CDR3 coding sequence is TGCGCCAGCAGCTCGGCCAGGACTAGCGGGACCTACAATGAGCAGTTCTTC.

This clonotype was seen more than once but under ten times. Written as DNA, the CDR3 is TGTGCCAGCAGGGACAGGGGAGGTGGCTACACCTTC. As protein: CASRDRGGGYTF. V and J are TRBV2 and TRBJ1-2; TRBD1 matches 9 bases. The CDR3 is made up of 12 amino acids. Germline V lookup: CDR1 SNHLY, CDR2 FYNNEI. V gave up 6 bases and J gave up 7 bases; unmatched junction bases: 3.

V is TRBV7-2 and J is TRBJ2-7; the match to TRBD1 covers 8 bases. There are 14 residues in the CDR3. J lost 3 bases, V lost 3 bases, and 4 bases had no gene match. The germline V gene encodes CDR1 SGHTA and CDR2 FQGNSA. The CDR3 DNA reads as TGTGCCAGCAGCTTGACAGGGGTGATCTACGAGCAGTACGTC. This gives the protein CASSLTGVIYEQYV.

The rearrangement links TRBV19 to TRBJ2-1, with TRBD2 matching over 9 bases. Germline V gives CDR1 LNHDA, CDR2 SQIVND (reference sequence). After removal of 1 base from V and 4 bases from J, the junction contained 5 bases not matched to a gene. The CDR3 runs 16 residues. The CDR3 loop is CASSIVASGEYNEQFF. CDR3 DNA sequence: TGTGCCAGTAGTATAGTGGCTAGCGGGGAGTACAATGAGCAGTTCTTC.

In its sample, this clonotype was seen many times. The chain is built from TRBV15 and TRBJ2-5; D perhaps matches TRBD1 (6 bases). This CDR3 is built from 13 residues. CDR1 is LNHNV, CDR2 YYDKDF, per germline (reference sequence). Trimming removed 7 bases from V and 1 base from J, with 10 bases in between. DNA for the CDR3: TGTGCCACCACACGACAGGTCCAAGAGACCCAGTACTTC. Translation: CATTRQVQETQYF.

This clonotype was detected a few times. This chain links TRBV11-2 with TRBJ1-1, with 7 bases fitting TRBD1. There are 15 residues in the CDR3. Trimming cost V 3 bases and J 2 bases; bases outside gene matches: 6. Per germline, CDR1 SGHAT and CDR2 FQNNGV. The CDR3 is CASSFRGGYNTEAFF. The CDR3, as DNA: TGTGCCAGCAGCTTTCGAGGGGGCTATAACACTGAAGCTTTCTTT.

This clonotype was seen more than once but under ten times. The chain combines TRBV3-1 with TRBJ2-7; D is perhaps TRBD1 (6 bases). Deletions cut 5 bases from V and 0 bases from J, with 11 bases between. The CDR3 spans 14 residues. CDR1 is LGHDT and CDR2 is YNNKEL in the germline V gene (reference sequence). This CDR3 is CASSSRGHSYEQYF. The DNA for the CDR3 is TGTGCCAGCAGCTCAAGGGGACACTCCTACGAGCAGTACTTC.

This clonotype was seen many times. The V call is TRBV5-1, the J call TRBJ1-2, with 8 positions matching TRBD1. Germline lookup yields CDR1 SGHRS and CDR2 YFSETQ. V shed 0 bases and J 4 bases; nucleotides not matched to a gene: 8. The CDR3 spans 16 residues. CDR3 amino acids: CASSLDMGQATYGYTF. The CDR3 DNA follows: TGCGCCAGCAGCTTGGATATGGGACAGGCTACCTATGGCTACACCTTC.

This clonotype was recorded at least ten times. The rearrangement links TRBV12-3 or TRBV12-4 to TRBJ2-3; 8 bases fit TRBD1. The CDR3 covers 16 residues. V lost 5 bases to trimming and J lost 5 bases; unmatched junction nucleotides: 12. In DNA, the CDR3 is TGTGCCAGCAGTCCCCCGCGACAGGGGACTGGAGATACGCAGTATTTT. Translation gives CASSPPRQGTGDTQYF.

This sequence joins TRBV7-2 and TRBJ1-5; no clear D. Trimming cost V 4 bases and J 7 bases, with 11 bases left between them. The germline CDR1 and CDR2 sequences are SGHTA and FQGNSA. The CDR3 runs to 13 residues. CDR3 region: CASSSVAWQPQHF. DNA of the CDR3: TGTGCCAGCAGCTCGGTGGCATGGCAGCCCCAGCATTTT.

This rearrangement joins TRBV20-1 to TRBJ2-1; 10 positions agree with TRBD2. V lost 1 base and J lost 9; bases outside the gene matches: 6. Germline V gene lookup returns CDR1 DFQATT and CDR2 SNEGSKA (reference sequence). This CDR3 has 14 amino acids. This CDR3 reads CSARGSGGAFEQFF. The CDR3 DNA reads TGCAGTGCTAGAGGCAGCGGGGGGGCTTTTGAGCAGTTCTTC.

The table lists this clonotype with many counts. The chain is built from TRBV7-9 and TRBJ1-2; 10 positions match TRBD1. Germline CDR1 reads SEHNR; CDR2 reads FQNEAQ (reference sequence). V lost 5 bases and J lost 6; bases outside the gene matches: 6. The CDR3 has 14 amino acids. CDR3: CASSPSGQGDGYTF. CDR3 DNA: TGTGCCAGCAGCCCCTCTGGACAGGGGGATGGCTACACCTTC. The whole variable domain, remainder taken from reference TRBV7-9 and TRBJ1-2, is DTGVSQNPRHKITKRGQNVTFRCDPISEHNRLYWYRQTLGQGPEFLTYFQNEAQLEKSRLLSDRFSAERPKGSFSTLEIQRTEQGDSAMYLCASSPSGQGDGYTFGSGTRLTVV.

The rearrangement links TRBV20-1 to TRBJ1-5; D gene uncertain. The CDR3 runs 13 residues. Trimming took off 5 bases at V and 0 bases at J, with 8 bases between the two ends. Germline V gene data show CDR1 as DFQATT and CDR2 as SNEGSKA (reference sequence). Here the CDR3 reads CSAQLDSNQPQHF. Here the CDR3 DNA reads TGCAGTGCTCAACTGGATAGCAATCAGCCCCAGCATTTT.

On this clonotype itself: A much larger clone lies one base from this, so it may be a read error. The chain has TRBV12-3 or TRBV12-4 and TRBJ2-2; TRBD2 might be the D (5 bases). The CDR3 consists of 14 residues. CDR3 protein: CASRSGGITGELVF. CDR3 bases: TGTGCCAGCAGGTCCGGTGGCATCACCGGGGAGCTGGTTTTT.